This record concerns one T cell receptor beta chain sequence. Its antigen is not identified. The record originates from a study of shared clonotypes between healthy human individuals. Study background: The donor pool was made up of a couple of women and a few men aged 18 to 49.

The assay used deep level. Method: immunoSEQ multiplex PCR; TCRdb's copy keeps in-frame clones and lacks some. The table has hundreds of thousands of clones, 97% seen once. Study-wide findings and caveats: The sole specimen, blood, was sampled, and tissue repertoires likely differ.

There are 16 residues in the CDR3. Germline V gene lookup returns CDR1 MDHEN and CDR2 SYDVKM. The V end lost 3 bases, the J end lost 4 bases, and 18 bases lay between the germline ends. Material: naive CD4+ T cells sorted from blood. Subset described: CD45RA+ positively selected. This clonotype was sampled from a young woman in good health. This rearrangement joins TRBV28 to TRBJ1-1; no clear D. The CDR3 sequence is CASSFGISILFTEAFF. The CDR3 DNA is TGTGCCAGCAGTTTTGGTATTAGCATTCTCTTCACTGAAGCTTTCTTT.